This TCR beta chain comes out of a study of early T cells in non-severe SARS-CoV-2 infection (dated by TCRdb to about 2021). About the study as a whole: TCR sequencing used bulk RNA from unsorted whole blood, so alpha and beta chains could not be paired.

The study was a case-control design nested within a healthcare worker cohort in London, UK, with weekly nasopharyngeal swab PCR tests and blood sampling. Healthcare workers were recruited between 23 and 31 March 2020, during the week of the UK lockdown, and were followed weekly for up to about 15 weeks. V has 4 bases trimmed and J has 5 bases trimmed; junction bases matching no gene number 14. Per the germline V gene, SGHDT is the CDR1 and YYEEEE is the CDR2. The cysteine opens and the phenylalanine closes a CDR3 of 18 amino acids. The CDR3 DNA has 54 bases and is translated from base 1. The library was generated by 5' RACE. Sequencing used a NextSeq 500. To correct for sequencing error and PCR bias, the TCR library protocol tagged individual cDNA molecules with unique molecular identifiers. Sequencing covered both TCR alpha and beta chains, and within each sample the abundances of alpha and beta sequences were tightly co-correlated. As for how the authors treated the data: Decombinator V4 was used to annotate TCR sequences for V gene, J gene and CDR3. TCRs were defined as expanded if a significant change between any two time points was detected under a Poisson model with p below 0.0001. Abundances of TCRs were expressed as counts per million after normalisation to the total number of TCRs sequenced in each sample. TRAV1-2 paired with TRAJ12, TRAJ20 or TRAJ33 defined MAIT TCRs, while TRAV10 paired with TRAJ18 defined iNKT TCRs. VDJdb, accessed on 1 November 2021, was searched for TCRs annotated for CMV, EBV and SARS-CoV-2, and TCRs annotated for more than one antigen were excluded. Using fastp at Q25 and MiXCR, TCRdb reprocessed the public reads and kept productive beta chains. When rows share a CDR3 protein, they turn into one entry using the most common DNA and genes. These V and J calls derive from TCRdb rather than the authors' analysis. The table for this sample lists more than 45,000 distinct CDR3 sequences; around 6% of them were counted only once. About 6.8% of the sample goes to the ten largest clones.

Broad study findings and their caveats: VDJdb matching was skewed toward anti-spike CD8 responses and likely underestimated virus-specific expansions by missing private and CD4 specificities.

This clonotype showed up many times. Its recognized antigen is unknown. Per-base quality was not reported, and no clone a single base away is much larger than it. The rearranged segments are TRBV5-6 and TRBJ2-2; 10 central nucleotides agree with TRBD2. The source is an adult who was a healthcare worker with PCR-confirmed SARS-CoV-2 infection or an uninfected control (not recorded which). Material for sequencing was whole blood. The CDR3 corresponds to CASSPPLPGAGGTGELFF. In nucleotides, the sequence is TGTGCCAGCAGCCCGCCCCTTCCGGGAGCGGGAGGGACCGGGGAGCTGTTTTTT.